Below, 5 T cell receptor beta chains from the same sample are listed, as sequenced in a study of blood T cell repertoires in COVID-19. The table came from immunoSEQ multiplex PCR; TCRdb's copy has only in-frame clones and leaves some out. The sample shows roughly 200,000 clones, around four fifths of them seen only once. The sample consisted of peripheral blood. All receptors come from a woman aged 80 or older with COVID-19, enrolled during active disease.

CDR3 sequence: CASSGDSSTSYEQYV. The DNA for the CDR3 is TGTGCCAGCAGTGGGGACTCCTCTACCTCCTACGAGCAGTACGTC. The rearrangement links TRBV2 to TRBJ2-7, with a weak D call TRBD2 (6 bases). The V and J ends lost 4 bases and 0 bases respectively, with 13 bases between them. The CDR3 covers 15 residues. The V gene's germline CDR1 is SNHLY and CDR2 FYNNEI.

The chain links TRBV5-1 to TRBJ2-2, with 9 nucleotides matching TRBD2. Germline V lookup: CDR1 SGHRS, CDR2 YFSETQ. This CDR3 has 16 amino acids. The J segment lost 5 bases and the V segment lost 1 base, leaving 6 bases of the junction unmatched. CDR3 nucleotide sequence: TGCGCCAGCAGCTTGAGAGGCGGGGGGGCAACCGGGGAGCTGTTTTTT. It encodes CASSLRGGGATGELFF.

This chain joins TRBV2 and TRBJ1-1; D ambiguous. V was clipped by 5 bases and J by 5 bases, with 6 bases between them. Per germline, CDR1 SNHLY and CDR2 FYNNEI. This CDR3 comprises 11 residues. CDR3 sequence: CASSRYTEAFF. DNA for the CDR3: TGTGCCAGCAGTCGGTATACTGAAGCTTTCTTT.

V usage is TRBV29-1 and J usage is TRBJ2-1; 10 positions match TRBD1. V lost 5 bases, J lost 6 bases, and 4 bases stayed unmatched. This CDR3 contains 13 residues. Germline V gene data show CDR1 as SQVTM and CDR2 as ANQGSEA. For the CDR3, the DNA is TGCAGCGTTACGGGACAGGGGCTCAATGAGCAGTTCTTC. It codes for CSVTGQGLNEQFF.

The chain carries TRBV5-5 and TRBJ2-1; D is unresolved. The CDR3 has 13 amino acids. With 2 bases removed from V and 6 bases from J, the gap between germline ends came to 9 bases. Germline CDR1 is SGHKS and CDR2 is YYEKEE (reference sequence). The CDR3 sequence: CASSLIVINEQFF. The DNA for the CDR3 is TGTGCCAGCAGCTTAATAGTGATCAATGAGCAGTTCTTC.